This T cell receptor (beta chain) originates from a study of cytomegalovirus exposure and HLA in healthy donors. Overall study results and limits: Reportedly, HLA-A and HLA-B alleles of most subjects were accurately predicted from TCR beta. Analyzed later, most CMV-associated TCR beta chains appeared HLA-restricted. Some V segments, TRBV6-2 and TRBV6-3 among them, were indistinguishable and were therefore excluded.

The PCR employed 60 Vbeta primers together with 13 Jbeta primers. Only in-frame clones appear in the TCRdb table, and some are missing; sequencing was by immunoSEQ multiplex PCR. The table lists around 130,000 clones, roughly 68% of them singletons. About this clone: Its antigen is as yet unknown.

The CDR3 is made up of 13 amino acids. Germline lookup yields CDR1 LNHDA and CDR2 SQIVND (reference sequence). V lost 8 bases to trimming and J lost 0 bases, with 10 bases between them. The chain uses TRBV19 and TRBJ1-1; perhaps TRBD1 as D (5 bases). The source of this sequence is a woman in her forties or fifties in good health and CMV-seropositive. The sequencing input was PBMCs. The CDR3, as DNA: TGTGCCAGTGCAGAGACAGTGAACACTGAAGCTTTCTTT. Translating it yields CASAETVNTEAFF.